This T cell receptor (beta chain) was sequenced in a study of lymphopenia after photon versus proton radiotherapy (dated 2019 in TCRdb). Looking at the study overall: The study compared the immunological effects of photon versus proton radiation therapy in patients with gastrointestinal tumors who developed high-grade lymphopenia. The roughly 21 patients in the cohort had gastrointestinal tumors, were treated with either photon or proton therapy, and subsequently developed lymphopenia. The goal of the study was to describe how the two radiation modalities differ in their effects on the immune system.

To note about this clone: What this receptor recognizes is not known. No base-level quality is on record; no much larger clone is a single base apart.

Trimming costs V 4 bases and J 0 bases, and their ends lie 10 bases apart. Reading the germline V gene gives CDR1 KGHSH and CDR2 LQKENI. The CDR3, from cysteine to phenylalanine, totals 15 residues. Only the CDR3 part of the read is kept: 45 bases, read in frame from the first base. General conclusions and limits of the study: After the lymphocyte count nadir, photon-treated repertoires showed oligoclonal expansion, especially of CD8+ Temra cells, which drove the drop in diversity. The survival association was examined only in patients who died, and the authors described better survival with proton therapy as a possibility, not as a demonstrated result. Across the cohort, a larger post-nadir drop in TCR diversity was inversely correlated with overall survival time among patients who died. Proton-treated patients stayed relatively stable during treatment, while photon-treated patients lost naive T cells and TCR diversity and gained effector/memory populations.

The library was prepared using the immunoSEQ multiplex PCR assay. Alongside multiparametric flow cytometry, deep sequencing of rearranged TCR beta loci was used to profile the T cell repertoires. TCRdb's version of the immuneACCESS table is confined to in-frame rearrangements and falls short of the full clone set. An unresolved V gene accounts for under half of the shortfall where checked; the remainder is of unknown origin. This sample lists roughly 49,000 clones; more than 90% were detected once. The ten largest clones add up to more than 15% of the sample. Recombination connected TRBV18 to TRBJ1-5; no D gene call is confident. The origin of this receptor is a woman in her thirties or forties with cholangiocarcinoma. Sequences were derived from peripheral blood, sampled from a patient treated with photon-based radiotherapy. In nucleotides, the sequence is TGTGCCAGCTCACTCGAGGAGAATAGCAATCAGCCCCAGCATTTT. The translation is CASSLEENSNQPQHF.